One sample yielded the 20 T cell receptor beta chains listed below, sequenced in a study of blood T cell repertoires in COVID-19. Generated by immunoSEQ multiplex PCR, the TCRdb table keeps only in-frame clones and is missing some. The profile covers 250,000 to 350,000 clones, with 89% appearing a single time and approximately 0.94% taken by the ten largest. Material for sequencing was peripheral blood. Receptors originate from a woman between 35 and 50 years old who had recovered from COVID-19.

Only one count was recorded for this clone. CDR3 sequence (DNA): TGTGCCAGTAGTAGAGCAGGGGCCACTAATGAAAAACTGTTTTTT. Translated, it gives CASSRAGATNEKLFF. The gene calls are TRBV19 and TRBJ1-4; D is possibly TRBD1 (6 bases). Germline assignment: CDR1 LNHDA and CDR2 SQIVND (reference sequence). This CDR3 has 15 amino acids. V dropped 4 bases and J dropped 2 bases, with 11 bases sitting between them.

This rearrangement joins TRBV19 to TRBJ2-7; TRBD1 aligns across 7 bases. Germline CDR1 is LNHDA and CDR2 is SQIVND (reference sequence). V lost 8 bases and J lost 3; bases outside the gene matches: 4. There are 12 residues in the CDR3. Written as DNA, the CDR3 is TGTGCCAGTGTGGGACAGAACTACGAGCAGTACTTC. It yields the protein CASVGQNYEQYF.

This clone was observed a single time. This chain links TRBV4-1 with TRBJ1-2; a possible D gene is TRBD1 (5 bases). Germline CDR1 MGHRA, CDR2 YSYEKL. This CDR3 contains 15 residues. V was shortened by 4 bases and J by 3 bases, with 15 bases between the two germline ends. CDR3 sequence: CASSPPTGEDYGYTF. The DNA for the CDR3 is TGCGCCAGCAGCCCCCCCACGGGGGAAGACTATGGCTACACCTTC.

This clone appeared once. J is TRBJ2-1 and V is TRBV10-3; 10 bases are a match to TRBD1. This CDR3 has 16 amino acids. CDR1 and CDR2 (germline): ENHRY, SYGVKD. The ends lost 3 bases at V and 6 bases at J; junction bases unmatched: 8. This chain's CDR3 is CAISDSGTGASNEQFF. Written as DNA, the CDR3 is TGTGCCATCAGTGACTCCGGGACAGGGGCCTCCAATGAGCAGTTCTTC.

DNA for the CDR3: TGTGCCAGCAGCGTCGGAGCGGGAGTCATGGGGGATACGCAGTATTTT. Its protein is CASSVGAGVMGDTQYF. J is TRBJ2-3 and V is TRBV7-3; 8 nucleotides agree with TRBD2. The germline V gene has CDR1 SGHTA and CDR2 FQGTGA. This CDR3 spans 16 amino acids. Losses at the gene ends were 5 bases for V and 6 bases for J; bases not matched to a gene: 13.

The chain employs TRBV18 and TRBJ2-2; 10 positions match TRBD1. V dropped 8 bases and J dropped 4; count of bases not matched to a gene: 7. This CDR3 has 15 amino acids. CDR1 and CDR2 (germline): KGHSH, LQKENI. CDR3 residues: CASAGQGSGTGELFF. The CDR3 nucleotides are TGTGCCAGCGCGGGACAGGGGAGCGGCACCGGGGAGCTGTTTTTT.

The chain couples TRBV19 to TRBJ2-1; TRBD2 matches 7 bases. Germline assignment: CDR1 LNHDA and CDR2 SQIVND (reference sequence). The CDR3 spans 16 residues. V was clipped by 0 bases and J by 2 bases; unmatched bases: 4. The CDR3 DNA sequence: TGTGCCAGTAGTATAGAGGCTAGCGGCCCCTACAATGAGCAGTTCTTC. This translates into CASSIEASGPYNEQFF. The full variable domain, its missing parts supplied by reference TRBV19 and TRBJ2-1, is DGGITQSPKYLFRKEGQNVTLSCEQNLNHDAMYWYRQDPGQGLRLIYYSQIVNDFQKGDIAEGYSVSREKKESFPLTVTSAQKNPTAFYLCASSIEASGPYNEQFFGPGTRLTVL.

V usage is TRBV11-3 and J usage is TRBJ2-1; D remains unclear. Looked up from germline, CDR1 is SGHNT and CDR2 is YENEEA. The CDR3 is 14 residues long. With 2 bases removed from V and 4 bases from J, the gap between germline ends came to 9 bases. As DNA, the CDR3 is TGTGCCAGCAGCTTACGGGTCTCATACAATGAGCAGTTCTTC. Its translation: CASSLRVSYNEQFF.

The chain links TRBV11-2 to TRBJ2-7; 7 nucleotides agree with TRBD1. The V gene end was trimmed by 1 base and the J gene end by 3 bases; junction bases not matched to a gene: 6. The CDR3 covers 15 residues. CDR1 is SGHAT and CDR2 is FQNNGV in the germline V gene. This chain's CDR3 is CASSLGQGDVYEQYF. The CDR3 DNA reads as TGTGCCAGCAGCTTAGGTCAGGGGGATGTCTACGAGCAGTACTTC.

J is TRBJ2-7 and V is TRBV5-6; 14 bases match TRBD2. The CDR3 has 15 amino acids. Germline V gives CDR1 SGHDT, CDR2 YYEEEE. J was trimmed by 4 bases and V by 3 bases; bases with no gene match: 3. The CDR3, as DNA: TGTGCCAGCAGCTCGGGGACTAGCGGGGGATACGAGCAGTACTTC. Protein product: CASSSGTSGGYEQYF.

V gene TRBV6-1 combines with J gene TRBJ2-1, with TRBD2 matching 7 bases. This CDR3 is built from 17 residues. Germline CDR1 and CDR2: MNHNS and SASEGT. Unmatched junction bases numbered 7, after V lost 2 bases and J lost 0 bases. The CDR3 spells CASSEYLGGGSYNEQFF. CDR3 in DNA: TGTGCCAGCAGTGAATACTTGGGGGGGGGCTCCTACAATGAGCAGTTCTTC.

The chain has TRBV30 and TRBJ2-5; a possible D gene is TRBD2 (6 bases). The CDR3 is made up of 13 amino acids. Trimming left V 1 base short and J 2 bases short, with 8 bases between. The germline gives CDR1 GTSNPN, CDR2 SVGIG (reference sequence). CDR3 nucleotide sequence: TGTGCCTGGAGTGGGAGGGGACAAGAGACCCAGTACTTC. Its protein product is CAWSGRGQETQYF.

V is TRBV6-5 and J is TRBJ2-5; 8 positions agree with TRBD2. V gave up 10 bases and J gave up 4 bases; unmatched junction bases: 11. Germline CDR1 is MNHEY and CDR2 is SVGAGI. The CDR3 spans 14 residues. In nucleotides, the CDR3 is TGTGCCACTCATAGCGGGGTTGGACCAGAGACCCAGTACTTC. This encodes CATHSGVGPETQYF.

This rearrangement joins TRBV4-1 to TRBJ2-1; D may be TRBD1 (5 bases). The V end lost 0 bases, the J end lost 5 bases, and 14 bases lay between the germline ends. Germline-derived CDR1 and CDR2 are MGHRA and YSYEKL. CDR3 length equals 16 residues. The chain's CDR3 is CASSQDTGVLDNEQFF. The DNA for the CDR3 is TGCGCCAGCAGCCAAGATACAGGAGTCCTAGACAATGAGCAGTTCTTC.

V gene TRBV7-9 combines with J gene TRBJ2-2, with D tentatively TRBD2 (5 bases). This CDR3 is built from 16 residues. V dropped 5 bases and J dropped 0 bases, with 13 bases sitting between them. Germline V lookup: CDR1 SEHNR, CDR2 FQNEAQ (reference sequence). The CDR3 DNA is TGTGCCAGCAGCCCCCGGGGAGTGGCGAACACCGGGGAGCTGTTTTTT. This gives the protein CASSPRGVANTGELFF.

The chain carries TRBV27 and TRBJ1-1; the D gene is possibly TRBD1 (5 bases). The CDR3 extends over 14 amino acids. Germline values: CDR1 MNHEY, CDR2 SMNVEV (reference sequence). V lost 2 bases and J 5 bases, leaving 12 bases between the germline ends. The CDR3 is CASSLIGVGTEAFF. In DNA, the CDR3 is TGTGCCAGCAGTTTAATAGGGGTGGGGACTGAAGCTTTCTTT.

The rearrangement links TRBV19 to TRBJ1-5; TRBD1 is a possible D gene (5 bases). This CDR3 contains 15 residues. Trimming pared 7 bases from V and 3 bases from J, leaving 16 bases between. Germline values: CDR1 LNHDA, CDR2 SQIVND (reference sequence). The CDR3 DNA sequence: TGTGCCAGTACCCACCGGGGGGAGGCCAATCAGCCCCAGCATTTT. It codes for CASTHRGEANQPQHF.

This clone was seen a single time. The chain recombines TRBV2 with TRBJ2-1; 11 bases align to TRBD2. Germline-derived CDR1 and CDR2 are SNHLY and FYNNEI. The ends lost 6 bases at V and 10 bases at J; junction bases unmatched: 8. The CDR3 extends over 14 amino acids. The CDR3 sequence is CASSSGTSGTEQFF. The CDR3 DNA sequence: TGTGCCAGCAGCTCCGGGACTAGCGGCACAGAGCAGTTCTTC.

This sequence joins TRBV6-1 and TRBJ2-1; 9 bases agree with TRBD2. Trimming removed 1 base from V and 6 bases from J; junction bases left unmatched: 4. CDR3 size: 15 residues. Germline-derived CDR1 and CDR2 are MNHNS and SASEGT. CDR3 protein: CASSEGGAGGNEQFF. The CDR3 bases are TGTGCCAGCAGTGAAGGGGGAGCGGGAGGCAATGAGCAGTTCTTC.

This clone was detected only once. V and J are TRBV5-6 and TRBJ2-1, with 14 bases that match TRBD2. The CDR3 extends over 16 amino acids. Germline V gives CDR1 SGHDT, CDR2 YYEEEE. With 4 bases clipped from V and 8 bases from J, the junction kept 8 bases outside the gene matches. The CDR3 reads CASSGGTSGSLDEQFF. DNA for the CDR3: TGTGCCAGCAGCGGAGGGACTAGCGGGAGTTTGGATGAGCAGTTCTTC.